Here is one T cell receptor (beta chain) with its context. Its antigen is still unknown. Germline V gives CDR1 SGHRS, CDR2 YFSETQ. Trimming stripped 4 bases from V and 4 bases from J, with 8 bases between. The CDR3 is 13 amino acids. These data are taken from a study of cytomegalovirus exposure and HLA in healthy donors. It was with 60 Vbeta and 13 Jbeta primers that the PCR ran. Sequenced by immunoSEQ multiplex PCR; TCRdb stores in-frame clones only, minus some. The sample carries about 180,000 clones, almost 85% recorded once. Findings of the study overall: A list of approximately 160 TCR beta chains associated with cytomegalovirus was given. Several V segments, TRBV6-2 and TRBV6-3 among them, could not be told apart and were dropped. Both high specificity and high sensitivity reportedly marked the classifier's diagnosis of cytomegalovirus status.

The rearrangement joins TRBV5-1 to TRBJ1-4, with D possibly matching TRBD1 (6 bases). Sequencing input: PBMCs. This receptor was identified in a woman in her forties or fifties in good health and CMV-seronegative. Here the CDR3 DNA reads TGCGCCAGCAGCGTGGACAGTAATGAAAAACTGTTTTTT. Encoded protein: CASSVDSNEKLFF.